A selection of T cell receptor beta chains follows, all from one sample in a study of T cell repertoires in cytomegalovirus infection. TCRdb recomputed calls from the reads with MiXCR, one row per CDR3 protein. The sample has around 500,000 distinct CDR3 sequences, about two fifths seen once; the top ten hold around 45%. These receptors have no identified antigens. Source: cultured PBMCs, taken from culture after CMV antigen stimulation. The receptors shown here come from a human donor in good health (CMV status not recorded). Some clones in this sample may be carry-over from other donors' samples. Both conserved end residues are part of each CDR3.

j_call v_call cdr3_aa
TRBJ2-1 TRBV15 CATSRGGAQVYNEQFF
TRBJ1-1 TRBV7-2 CASSLDSLITEAFF
TRBJ1-1 TRBV19 CASSTYDKNTEAFF
TRBJ1-5 TRBV12-3/TRBV12-4 CASSLSGWGTNQPQHF
TRBJ1-2 TRBV4-1 CASSPTGQELNYGYTF
TRBJ1-1 TRBV14 CASSQPVRTEARAEAFF
TRBJ2-3 TRBV7-2 CASSFSGVADTQYF
TRBJ2-7 TRBV2 CASSESGDPYEQYF
TRBJ1-6 TRBV7-8 CASSSTLGGSPLHF
TRBJ2-2 TRBV4-1 CASSPERDTGELFF
TRBJ2-4 TRBV5-6 CASSQTGLAKNIQYF
TRBJ2-5 TRBV7-4 CASSETSSGLVMETQYF
TRBJ1-2 TRBV6-1 CASSNGEAGTTYGYTF
TRBJ2-5 TRBV7-9 CASSSGLADPETQYF
TRBJ1-2 TRBV20-1 CSASVASYGYTF
TRBJ2-5 TRBV12-3/TRBV12-4 CASSTGQKETQYF
TRBJ1-2 TRBV7-2 CASSLGQGGYGYTF
TRBJ2-5 TRBV19 CASRMKPWETQYF
TRBJ2-3 TRBV7-2 CASSPILSTDTQYF
TRBJ2-2 TRBV18 CASSDRLASGTNTGELFF
TRBJ2-1 TRBV6-1 CASSPAWGLGSYNEQFF
TRBJ2-7 TRBV7-2 CASTDEPSSYEQYF